A selection of T cell receptor beta chains follows, all from one sample in a study of cytomegalovirus exposure and HLA in healthy donors. Method: immunoSEQ multiplex PCR; TCRdb's copy keeps in-frame clones and lacks some. The sample comprises 200,000 to 250,000 clones, under 70% of which are singletons, and about 3% rests with the top ten. The sample consisted of PBMCs. The receptors were gathered from a man aged 40-55 years in good health and CMV-seropositive. Both conserved end residues are part of each CDR3. Each record gives: CDR3 length, J gene, V gene, D gene, clone size, CDR3 protein, CDR3 DNA. D genes are given only for firm matches. Only some rows state a clone size, as once, few, many or a class for expanded clones.

17 | TRBJ1-1 | TRBV5-4 | TRBD1 | - | CASSPPGTELMNTEAFF | TGTGCCAGCAGCCCCCCCGGGACAGAGCTAATGAACACTGAAGCTTTCTTT
15 | TRBJ2-2 | TRBV12-5 | - | - | CASVPQGTNTGELFF | TGTGCTAGTGTTCCACAGGGTACGAACACCGGGGAGCTGTTTTTT
14 | TRBJ1-1 | TRBV9 | - | - | CASSVGLQNTEAFF | TGTGCCAGCAGCGTAGGACTTCAGAACACTGAAGCTTTCTTT
15 | TRBJ1-1 | TRBV25-1 | TRBD1 | - | CASSGFRGDNTEAFF | TGTGCCAGCAGTGGCTTCAGGGGGGATAACACTGAAGCTTTCTTT
19 | TRBJ2-7 | TRBV9 | - | - | CASSVSEGAGPSDLYEQYF | TGTGCCAGCAGCGTATCGGAGGGGGCCGGGCCATCGGATCTGTACGAGCAGTACTTC
18 | TRBJ1-4 | TRBV9 | TRBD1 | few | CASSAGGLTGGIDEKLFF | TGTGCCAGCAGCGCGGGGGGCCTGACAGGGGGCATTGATGAAAAACTGTTTTTT
12 | TRBJ2-7 | TRBV5-1 | - | - | CASSYSSYEQYF | TGCGCCAGCAGCTACAGCTCCTACGAGCAGTACTTC
14 | TRBJ2-3 | TRBV5-4 | TRBD2 | - | CASSTSGGTDTQYF | TGTGCCAGCTCTACTAGCGGGGGGACAGATACGCAGTATTTT
14 | TRBJ2-3 | TRBV7-2 | TRBD1 | - | CASSRDRGTDTQYF | TGTGCCAGCAGCCGGGACAGGGGCACAGATACGCAGTATTTT
15 | TRBJ1-1 | TRBV10-1 | - | - | CASSTGRKMNTEAFF | TGCGCCAGCAGCACGGGGAGGAAGATGAACACTGAAGCTTTCTTT
15 | TRBJ1-5 | TRBV5-4 | TRBD1 | - | CASSLGPRGEQPQHF | TGTGCCAGCAGCTTGGGACCCAGGGGGGAACAGCCCCAGCATTTT
17 | TRBJ1-1 | TRBV27 | TRBD1 | - | CASNPAGTGYSDTEAFF | TGTGCCAGCAACCCGGCGGGGACAGGGTATTCGGACACTGAAGCTTTCTTT
15 | TRBJ2-2 | TRBV2 | TRBD1 | - | CASSKTGASTGELFF | TGTGCCAGCAGTAAGACAGGGGCGAGCACCGGGGAGCTGTTTTTT
16 | TRBJ2-7 | TRBV25-1 | TRBD1 | - | CASPPRDRDRGYEQYF | TGTGCCAGCCCCCCGCGCGACCGGGACAGGGGATACGAGCAGTACTTC
13 | TRBJ2-1 | TRBV19 | - | - | CASSIDTGRGQFF | TGTGCCAGTAGTATAGATACGGGCAGGGGGCAGTTCTTC
15 | TRBJ2-7 | TRBV7-9 | TRBD2 | few | CASSLGEGPSYEQYF | TGTGCCAGCAGCTTAGGGGAGGGACCCTCCTACGAGCAGTACTTC
16 | TRBJ2-3 | TRBV7-2 | TRBD2 | - | CASSPGLAGVTDTQYF | TGTGCCAGCAGCCCCGGACTAGCGGGGGTCACAGATACGCAGTATTTT
13 | TRBJ2-5 | TRBV11-3 | - | once | CASSLAQEETQYF | TGTGCCAGCAGCTTAGCACAGGAAGAGACCCAGTACTTC
13 | TRBJ1-2 | TRBV28 | - | - | CASRPPGYYGYTF | TGTGCCAGCAGACCTCCAGGGTACTATGGCTACACCTTC